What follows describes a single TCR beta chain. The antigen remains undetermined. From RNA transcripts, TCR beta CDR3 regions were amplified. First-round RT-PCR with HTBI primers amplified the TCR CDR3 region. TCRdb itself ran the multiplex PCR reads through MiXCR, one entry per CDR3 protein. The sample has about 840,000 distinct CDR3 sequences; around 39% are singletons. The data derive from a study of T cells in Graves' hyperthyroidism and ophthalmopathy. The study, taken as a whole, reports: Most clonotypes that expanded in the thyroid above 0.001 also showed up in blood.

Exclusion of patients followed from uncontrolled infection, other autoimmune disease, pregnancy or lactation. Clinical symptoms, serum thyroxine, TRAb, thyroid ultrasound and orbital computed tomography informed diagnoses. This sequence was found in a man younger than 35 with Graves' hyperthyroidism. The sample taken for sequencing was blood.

The CDR3 spells CASSSLGGHEQFF. The CDR3 DNA reads as TGCGCCAGCAGCTCGCTAGGGGGGCATGAGCAGTTCTTC. V gene TRBV5-1 combines with J gene TRBJ2-1; either TRBD1 or TRBD2 may fit D (6 bases each). The V end lost 3 bases, the J end lost 8 bases, and 12 bases lay between the germline ends. Germline-derived CDR1 and CDR2 are SGHRS and YFSETQ. This CDR3 spans 13 amino acids.